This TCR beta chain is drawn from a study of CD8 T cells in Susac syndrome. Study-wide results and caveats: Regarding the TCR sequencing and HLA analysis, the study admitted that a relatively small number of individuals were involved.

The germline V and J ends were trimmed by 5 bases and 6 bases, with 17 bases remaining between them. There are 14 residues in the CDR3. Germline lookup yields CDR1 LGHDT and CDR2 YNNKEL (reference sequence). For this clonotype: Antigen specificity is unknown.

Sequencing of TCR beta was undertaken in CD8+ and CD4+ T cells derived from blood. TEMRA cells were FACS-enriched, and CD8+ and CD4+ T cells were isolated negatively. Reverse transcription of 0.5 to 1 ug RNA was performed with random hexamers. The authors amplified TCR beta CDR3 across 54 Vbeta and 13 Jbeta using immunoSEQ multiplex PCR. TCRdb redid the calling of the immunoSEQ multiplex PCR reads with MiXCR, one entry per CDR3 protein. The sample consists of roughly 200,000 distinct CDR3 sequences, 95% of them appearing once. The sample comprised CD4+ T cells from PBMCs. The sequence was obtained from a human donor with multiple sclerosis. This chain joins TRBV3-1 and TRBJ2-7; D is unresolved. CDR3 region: CASSYGPGRGEQYV. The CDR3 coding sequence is TGTGCCAGCAGCTACGGACCCGGGCGCGGCGAGCAGTACGTC.